The TCR beta chain described here comes from a study of blood T cell repertoires in COVID-19. Per the original data handling: Amplifying reference gene primers gave estimates of nucleated cell counts. Sequenced by immunoSEQ multiplex PCR; TCRdb stores in-frame clones only, minus some. V and J calls and clone size are those listed in that table; D and trimming were worked out from the DNA. The sample lists more than 95,000 clones; approximately 80% were seen once. The CDR3 is made up of 14 amino acids. Germline V gene data show CDR1 as SNHLY and CDR2 as FYNNEI. Between the trimmed V and J ends, which lost 8 bases and 4 bases, there was a span of 15 bases.

Sequenced: peripheral blood. This TCR was sampled from a man aged 55-75 years with acute or convalescent COVID-19. The chain combines TRBV2 with TRBJ2-1; possible D gene TRBD2, 7 bases. The DNA for the CDR3 is TGTGCCAGCCTCCGGGGGGCATCTTACAATGAGCAGTTCTTC. Its protein is CASLRGASYNEQFF.